This T cell receptor beta chain was recovered during a study of Ad26.COV2.S vaccination and SARS-CoV-2 variants. General observations from the study: Assessments of TCR breadth and depth may have underestimated the total T cell responses.

Measured with immunoSEQ multiplex PCR; TCRdb has only the in-frame clones, and not every one. The sample consists of a few hundred thousand clones, around 89% of them appearing once. Treatment in this sample: about 20 received Ad26.COV2.S at low or high dose, single or two shots; 5 received placebo; per-sample allocation not given. Collection of the samples took place on day 63 after the first injection of vaccine or placebo. An 18-55-year-old adult in Boston served as donor. For this clone: Its antigen remains unknown.

Trimming cost V 6 bases and J 10 bases; bases outside gene matches: 9. The length of the CDR3 is 15 residues. Germline CDR1 is SEHNR and CDR2 is FQNEAQ (reference sequence). The sequenced sample was peripheral blood, obtained in a trial of Ad26.COV2.S vaccine versus placebo. The chain has TRBV7-9 and TRBJ2-1, with 13 bases lining up with TRBD2. This receptor was identified in a person aged 18 to 65 who received the Ad26.COV2.S COVID-19 vaccine or a placebo. CDR3 loop: CASSIGLAGVREQFF. The CDR3 bases are TGTGCCAGCAGTATAGGACTAGCGGGAGTCCGCGAGCAGTTCTTC.